The rows below give T cell receptor beta chains drawn from one sample of a study of blood T cells in healthy people across ages. TCRdb re-analysed the 5' RACE reads in MiXCR, keeping a single row per CDR3 protein. Of roughly 1.6 million distinct CDR3 sequences in the sample, 30% to 40% are singletons; the top ten hold about 11%. Material: blood. These receptor sequences come from a woman in her twenties or thirties in good health. Both conserved end residues are part of each CDR3. The D gene is left open where the match is weak. Not all rows give a size; the values are once, few, many and, for expanded clones, a class.

clone_size: once; j_call: TRBJ1-2; v_call: TRBV20-1; d_call: TRBD1; cdr3_nt: TGCAGTGCCAACAGGGGGCCGGGCTATGGCTACACCTTC; cdr3_aa: CSANRGPGYGYTF
clone_size: few; j_call: TRBJ2-3; v_call: TRBV6-2/TRBV6-3; d_call: TRBD2; cdr3_nt: TGTGCCAGCAGTTACCGGACTAGCGAGGATACGCAGTATTTT; cdr3_aa: CASSYRTSEDTQYF
clone_size: many; j_call: TRBJ2-6; v_call: TRBV7-2; d_call: -; cdr3_nt: TGCGCCAGCAGCTTCTCCCCTGGGGCCAACGTCCTGACTTTC; cdr3_aa: CASSFSPGANVLTF
clone_size: many; j_call: TRBJ2-7; v_call: TRBV5-1; d_call: TRBD1; cdr3_nt: TGCGCCAGCAGCGCCACCGGGACAGGGGGGAATCAGTACTTC; cdr3_aa: CASSATGTGGNQYF
clone_size: few; j_call: TRBJ2-5; v_call: TRBV18; d_call: TRBD2; cdr3_nt: TGTGCCAGCTCACCAAGCCAGCGGGAGGGTTTAGAGACCCAGTACTTC; cdr3_aa: CASSPSQREGLETQYF
clone_size: -; j_call: TRBJ2-1; v_call: TRBV27; d_call: TRBD1; cdr3_nt: TGTGCCAGCAGTTGGAGGCGAGACAGGGGGCCCTACAATGAGCAGTTCTTC; cdr3_aa: CASSWRRDRGPYNEQFF
clone_size: few; j_call: TRBJ2-5; v_call: TRBV20-1; d_call: TRBD2; cdr3_nt: TGCAGTGCTAGCTCCGGACTAGCGTTCCTACGGGGGACCCAGTACTTC; cdr3_aa: CSASSGLAFLRGTQYF
clone_size: -; j_call: TRBJ1-2; v_call: TRBV4-1; d_call: -; cdr3_nt: TGCGCCAGCAGCCAAGCGCAGGTTTACAACTATGGCTACACCTTC; cdr3_aa: CASSQAQVYNYGYTF
clone_size: few; j_call: TRBJ2-1; v_call: TRBV10-3; d_call: TRBD2; cdr3_nt: TGTGCCATCAGTTCATCCGGGACTAGCGGCTCCTACAATGAGCAGTTCTTC; cdr3_aa: CAISSSGTSGSYNEQFF
clone_size: few; j_call: TRBJ2-7; v_call: TRBV27; d_call: -; cdr3_nt: TGTGCCAGCAGTTTAAAGGGTTCGGGAATACGGTTGAGCTCCTACGAGCAGTACTTC; cdr3_aa: CASSLKGSGIRLSSYEQYF
clone_size: few; j_call: TRBJ1-2; v_call: TRBV27; d_call: -; cdr3_nt: TGTGCCAGCAGTTTATATCAGGGCGCAGATGGCTACACCTTC; cdr3_aa: CASSLYQGADGYTF
clone_size: -; j_call: TRBJ2-7; v_call: TRBV5-5; d_call: -; cdr3_nt: TGTGCCAGCAGCCGGACAGTGCCCTCCTACGAGCAGTACTTC; cdr3_aa: CASSRTVPSYEQYF
clone_size: few; j_call: TRBJ2-4; v_call: TRBV4-1; d_call: -; cdr3_nt: TGCGCCAGCAGCCAAGTTCTTCCAGTGGTCAAAAACATTCAGTACTTC; cdr3_aa: CASSQVLPVVKNIQYF
clone_size: -; j_call: TRBJ2-7; v_call: TRBV13; d_call: TRBD1; cdr3_nt: TGTGCCAGCAGCGGGGCCTCGACAGGGATACACTCCTACGAGCAGTACTTC; cdr3_aa: CASSGASTGIHSYEQYF
clone_size: -; j_call: TRBJ2-6; v_call: TRBV4-1; d_call: -; cdr3_nt: TGCGCCAGCAGCCAAGGTAGATCCCTTTTGGAAGGGGGGGCCAACGTCCTGACTTTC; cdr3_aa: CASSQGRSLLEGGANVLTF
clone_size: -; j_call: TRBJ2-3; v_call: TRBV6-2/TRBV6-3; d_call: -; cdr3_nt: TGTGCCAGCAGTTACAGTCAGGGGATCACAGATACGCAGTATTTT; cdr3_aa: CASSYSQGITDTQYF
clone_size: once; j_call: TRBJ2-5; v_call: TRBV7-2; d_call: -; cdr3_nt: TGTGCCAGCAGCTTAGCCCCCACTAGTGTGGGAGAGACCCAGTACTTC; cdr3_aa: CASSLAPTSVGETQYF
clone_size: -; j_call: TRBJ1-1; v_call: TRBV20-1; d_call: -; cdr3_nt: TGCAGTGCTAGAGATAGAGGGCAACGGGATGCTGAAGCTTTCTTT; cdr3_aa: CSARDRGQRDAEAFF
clone_size: few; j_call: TRBJ2-1; v_call: TRBV5-1; d_call: -; cdr3_nt: TGCGCCAGCAGCACCCTCTTGGGGCTTGAGAGTGAGCAGTTCTTC; cdr3_aa: CASSTLLGLESEQFF
clone_size: few; j_call: TRBJ2-3; v_call: TRBV7-2; d_call: TRBD1; cdr3_nt: TGTGCCAGCAGCTTAGAGGGGGCTCTACTCGCAGATACGCAGTATTTT; cdr3_aa: CASSLEGALLADTQYF
clone_size: -; j_call: TRBJ1-6; v_call: TRBV5-1; d_call: -; cdr3_nt: TGCGCCAGCAGCTTGGGAGGGTTCTCCTATAATTCACCCCTCCACTTT; cdr3_aa: CASSLGGFSYNSPLHF
clone_size: -; j_call: TRBJ1-5; v_call: TRBV29-1; d_call: -; cdr3_nt: TGCGGCGTTGAAGTGGGGGCAGGGATAAATCAGCCCCAGCATTTT; cdr3_aa: CGVEVGAGINQPQHF